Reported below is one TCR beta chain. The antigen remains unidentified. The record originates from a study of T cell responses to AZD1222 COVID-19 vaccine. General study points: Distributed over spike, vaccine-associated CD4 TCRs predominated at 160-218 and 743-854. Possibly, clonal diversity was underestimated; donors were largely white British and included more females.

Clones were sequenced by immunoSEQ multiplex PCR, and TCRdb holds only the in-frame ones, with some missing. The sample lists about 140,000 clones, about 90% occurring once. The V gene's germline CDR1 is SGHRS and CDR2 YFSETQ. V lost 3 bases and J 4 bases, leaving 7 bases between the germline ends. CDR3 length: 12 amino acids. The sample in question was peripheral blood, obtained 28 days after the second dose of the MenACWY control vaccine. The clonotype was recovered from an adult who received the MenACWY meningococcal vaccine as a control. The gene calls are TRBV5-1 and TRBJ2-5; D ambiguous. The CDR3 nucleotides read TGCGCCAGCAGCTCGTCTAGAGAGACCCAGTACTTC. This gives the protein CASSSSRETQYF.